A few counts support the clone carrying this T cell receptor beta chain. Its specificity is unknown. This record belongs to a study of early T cells in non-severe SARS-CoV-2 infection. The wider study: With bulk RNA from unsorted whole blood as input, sequencing yielded unpaired chains. Findings and limits, study-wide: Private and CD4 specificities were missed by VDJdb matching, skewed to anti-spike CD8.

TCRdb analysed the 5' RACE reads with MiXCR anew, one entry per CDR3 protein. Here the sample spans about 80,000 distinct CDR3 sequences, roughly an eighth being singletons. This receptor was identified in an adult who was a healthcare worker with PCR-confirmed SARS-CoV-2 infection or an uninfected control (not recorded which). The donor label of this sample is uncertain. The sequencing used whole blood, collected at baseline.

The CDR3 sequence is CSARPRGTGELFF. The CDR3 DNA follows: TGCAGTGCTAGACCCAGGGGCACCGGGGAGCTGTTTTTT. The V and J genes are TRBV20-1 and TRBJ2-2; a possible D gene is TRBD1 (6 bases). Germline V gives CDR1 DFQATT, CDR2 SNEGSKA (reference sequence). The ends were cut back, 2 bases at V and 4 bases at J, with 8 bases in the middle. CDR3 length: 13 amino acids.